This T cell receptor beta chain was captured in a study of regulatory and conventional T cells in RAG deficiency. Regulatory T cells were sorted from blood as CD4+ CD25-high CD127-low cells. Libraries were prepared by immunoSEQ multiplex PCR; TCRdb keeps only in-frame clonotypes and omits some of them. The sample lists some 28,000 clones, about 90% occurring once. The V gene's germline CDR1 is SNHLY and CDR2 FYNNEI. The CDR3 sequence is 13 residues long. The V segment lost 8 bases and the J segment 1 base; nucleotides outside the gene matches: 3. The same sample was also studied in work on regulatory T cells. That paper adds: Primers: 52 TRBV forward and 13 TRBJ reverse.

The receptor's source is a human donor in good health. The chain recombines TRBV2 with TRBJ1-1, with 8 bases that match TRBD1. Sequencing was performed on Tregs sorted from blood. The CDR3 bases are TGTGCCAGCGGGGGACAGGCGAACACTGAAGCTTTCTTT. Its translation: CASGGQANTEAFF.